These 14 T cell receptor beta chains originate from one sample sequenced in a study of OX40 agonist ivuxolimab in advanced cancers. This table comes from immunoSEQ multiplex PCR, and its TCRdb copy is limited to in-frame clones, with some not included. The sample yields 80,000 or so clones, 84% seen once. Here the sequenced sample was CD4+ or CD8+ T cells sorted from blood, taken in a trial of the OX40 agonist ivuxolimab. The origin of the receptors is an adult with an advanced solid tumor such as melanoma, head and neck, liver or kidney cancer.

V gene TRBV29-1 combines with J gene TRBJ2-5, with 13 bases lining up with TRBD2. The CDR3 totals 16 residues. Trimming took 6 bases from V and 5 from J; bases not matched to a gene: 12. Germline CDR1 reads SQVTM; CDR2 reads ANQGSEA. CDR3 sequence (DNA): TGCAGCGTGGGGAGGACTAGCGGGGGCTTAGGGGAGACCCAGTACTTC. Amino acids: CSVGRTSGGLGETQYF.

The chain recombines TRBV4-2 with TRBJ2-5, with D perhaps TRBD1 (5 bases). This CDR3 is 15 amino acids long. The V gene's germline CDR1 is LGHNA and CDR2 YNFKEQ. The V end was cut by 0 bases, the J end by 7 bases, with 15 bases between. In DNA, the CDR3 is TGTGCCAGCAGCCAAGACCTGCAGGGTAGTGCGACCCAGTACTTC. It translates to CASSQDLQGSATQYF.

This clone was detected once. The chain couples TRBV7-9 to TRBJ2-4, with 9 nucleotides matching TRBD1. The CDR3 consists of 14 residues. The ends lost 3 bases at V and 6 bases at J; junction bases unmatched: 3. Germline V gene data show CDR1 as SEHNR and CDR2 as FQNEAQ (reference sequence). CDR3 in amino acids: CASSLGQGLNIQYF. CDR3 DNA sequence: TGTGCCAGCAGCTTGGGACAGGGTCTAAACATTCAGTACTTC.

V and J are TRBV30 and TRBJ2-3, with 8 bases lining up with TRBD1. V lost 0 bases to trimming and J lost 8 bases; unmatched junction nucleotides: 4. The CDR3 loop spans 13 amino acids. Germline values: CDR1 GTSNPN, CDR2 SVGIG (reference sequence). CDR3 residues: CAWSVDRAGTQYF. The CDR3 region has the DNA TGTGCCTGGAGTGTGGACAGGGCGGGTACGCAGTATTTT.

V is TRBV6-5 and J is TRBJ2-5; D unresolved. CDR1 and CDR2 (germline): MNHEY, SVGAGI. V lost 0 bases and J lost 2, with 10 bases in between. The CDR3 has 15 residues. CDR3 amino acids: CASSYSGILQETQYF. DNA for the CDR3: TGTGCCAGCAGTTACTCGGGCATTTTACAAGAGACCCAGTACTTC.

This CDR3 reads CASRSKLGDSSYEQYF. The CDR3 region has the DNA TGTGCCAGCAGGTCTAAACTGGGAGACAGCTCCTACGAGCAGTACTTC. The chain recombines TRBV11-3 with TRBJ2-7, with D perhaps matching TRBD1 or TRBD2 (5 bases each). The CDR3 sequence is 16 residues long. V shed 6 bases and J shed 0 bases, with 18 bases lying between them. Germline V gene sequence: CDR1 SGHNT, CDR2 YENEEA.

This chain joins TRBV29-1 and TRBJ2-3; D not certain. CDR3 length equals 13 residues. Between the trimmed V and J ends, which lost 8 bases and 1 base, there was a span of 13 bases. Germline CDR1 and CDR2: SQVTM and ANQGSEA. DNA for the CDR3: TGCAGCTCTATGGACGGACGCACAGATACGCAGTATTTT. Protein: CSSMDGRTDTQYF.

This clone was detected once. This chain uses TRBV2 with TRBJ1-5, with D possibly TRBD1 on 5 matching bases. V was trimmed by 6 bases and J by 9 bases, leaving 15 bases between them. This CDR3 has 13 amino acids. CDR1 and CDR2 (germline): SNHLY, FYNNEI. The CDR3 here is CASRPGPRRPQHF. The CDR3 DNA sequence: TGTGCCAGCAGACCGGGACCCCGACGGCCCCAGCATTTT.

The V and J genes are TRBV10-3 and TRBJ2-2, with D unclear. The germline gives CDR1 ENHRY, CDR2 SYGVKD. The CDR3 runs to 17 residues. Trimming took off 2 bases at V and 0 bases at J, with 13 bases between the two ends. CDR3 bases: TGTGCCATCAGTGAGAGACACCCGACGGCGAACACCGGGGAGCTGTTTTTT. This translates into CAISERHPTANTGELFF.

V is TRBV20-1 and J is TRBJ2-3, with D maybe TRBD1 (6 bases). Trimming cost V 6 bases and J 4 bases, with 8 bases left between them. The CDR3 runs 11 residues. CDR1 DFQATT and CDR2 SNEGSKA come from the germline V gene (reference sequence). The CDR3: CSAHRADTQYF. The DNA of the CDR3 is TGCAGTGCACACAGGGCAGATACGCAGTATTTT.

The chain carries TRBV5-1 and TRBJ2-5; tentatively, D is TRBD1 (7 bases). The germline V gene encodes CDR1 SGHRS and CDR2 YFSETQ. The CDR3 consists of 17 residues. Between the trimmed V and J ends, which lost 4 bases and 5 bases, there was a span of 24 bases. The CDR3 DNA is TGCGCCAGCAGCCAAGGGTCTGCAGGAGGGGGCCGCGAGACCCAGTACTTC. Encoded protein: CASSQGSAGGGRETQYF.

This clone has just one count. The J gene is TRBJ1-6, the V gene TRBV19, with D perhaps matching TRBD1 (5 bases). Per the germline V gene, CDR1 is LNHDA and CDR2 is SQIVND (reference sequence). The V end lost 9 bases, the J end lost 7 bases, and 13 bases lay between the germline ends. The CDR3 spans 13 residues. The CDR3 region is CASQWGSNSPLHF. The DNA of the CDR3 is TGTGCCAGCCAGTGGGGGTCAAATTCACCCCTCCACTTT. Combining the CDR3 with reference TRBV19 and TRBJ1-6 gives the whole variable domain DGGITQSPKYLFRKEGQNVTLSCEQNLNHDAMYWYRQDPGQGLRLIYYSQIVNDFQKGDIAEGYSVSREKKESFPLTVTSAQKNPTAFYLCASQWGSNSPLHFGNGTRLTVT.

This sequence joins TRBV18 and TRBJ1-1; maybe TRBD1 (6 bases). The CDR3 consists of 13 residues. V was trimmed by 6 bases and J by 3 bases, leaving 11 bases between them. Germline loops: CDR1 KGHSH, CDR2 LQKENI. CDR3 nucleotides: TGTGCCAGCTCCGCAGGGGCGGACACTGAAGCTTTCTTT. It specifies CASSAGADTEAFF.

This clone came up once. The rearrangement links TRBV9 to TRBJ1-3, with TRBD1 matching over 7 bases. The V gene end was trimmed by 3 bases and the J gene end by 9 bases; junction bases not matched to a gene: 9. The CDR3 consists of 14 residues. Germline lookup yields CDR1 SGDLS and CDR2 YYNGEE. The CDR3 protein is CASSDGVRGGTIYF. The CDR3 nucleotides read TGTGCCAGCAGCGACGGCGTCAGGGGGGGCACCATATATTTT.